This T cell receptor (beta chain) is from a study of blood T cell repertoires in COVID-19. Looking at the study overall: The analysed material was cDNA or gDNA that came from T cells, B-cell-depleted T cells, or PBMCs.

V was trimmed by 0 bases and J by 1 base, leaving 7 bases between them. The germline CDR1 and CDR2 sequences are MNHEY and SVGAGI. The CDR3 length is 16 residues. Original analysis: Estimated nucleated cell counts came from reference gene primer amplification. Repertoires were generated with immunoSEQ multiplex PCR, while TCRdb's copy carries only in-frame clones and drops some. For V, J and clone size, that table is used; D and trimming come from the DNA. The sample records 250,000 or so clones, roughly 80% being singletons. The sequence came from a woman under 30 with acute or convalescent COVID-19. The genes are TRBV6-5 and TRBJ2-6; D not certain. The source material was peripheral blood. The CDR3 region has the DNA TGTGCCAGCAGTTACTCGCCAGTTTCTGGGGCCAACGTCCTGACTTTC. Its protein product is CASSYSPVSGANVLTF.